One TCR beta chain is described in this entry. This record comes from a study of early T cells in non-severe SARS-CoV-2 infection. TCRdb reprocessed the 5' RACE reads with MiXCR, giving one entry per CDR3 protein. The repertoire includes about 29,000 distinct CDR3 sequences, about 5.5% of them detected once, and about 10% sits in the top ten. The CDR3 loop spans 11 amino acids. The V gene's germline CDR1 is MNHNY and CDR2 SVGAGI (reference sequence). Trimming removed 6 bases from V and 12 bases from J, with 12 bases in between. Sequencing was done on a sample of whole blood. The V and J genes are TRBV6-6 and TRBJ2-1; D not resolved. This TCR was recovered from an adult who was a healthcare worker with PCR-confirmed SARS-CoV-2 infection or an uninfected control (not recorded which). This CDR3 is CASRNQTRQFF. The CDR3 DNA follows: TGTGCCAGCAGAAACCAGACAAGGCAGTTCTTC.